Here is one T cell receptor (beta chain) with its context. This sample is drawn from a study of blood T cell repertoires in COVID-19. Across the whole study: The study drew acute and convalescent COVID-19 samples from the United States, Italy and Spain. Sources were T cells, B-cell-depleted T cells, or PBMCs; the material itself was cDNA or gDNA.

Authors' data handling: Amplification of reference gene primers provided the estimated nucleated cell counts. Libraries were prepared by immunoSEQ multiplex PCR; TCRdb keeps only in-frame clonotypes and omits some of them. V, J and clone size are those of that table, while D and trimming were read from the DNA. In the table there are 22,000 or so clones, under 95% of which are singletons. The CDR3 is made up of 17 amino acids. Trimming at V came to 5 bases and at J to 4 bases, leaving 11 bases not matched to a gene. Germline V gene sequence: CDR1 SGHNT, CDR2 YENEEA. Material: peripheral blood. The clonotype was recovered from a human donor in a cohort sampled during active COVID-19. The chain is built from TRBV11-3 and TRBJ2-3, with 11 bases fitting TRBD2. The CDR3 DNA sequence: TGTGCCAGCAGCAACTTTACCCTAGCGGGAGGTGCAGATACGCAGTATTTT. This translates into CASSNFTLAGGADTQYF.